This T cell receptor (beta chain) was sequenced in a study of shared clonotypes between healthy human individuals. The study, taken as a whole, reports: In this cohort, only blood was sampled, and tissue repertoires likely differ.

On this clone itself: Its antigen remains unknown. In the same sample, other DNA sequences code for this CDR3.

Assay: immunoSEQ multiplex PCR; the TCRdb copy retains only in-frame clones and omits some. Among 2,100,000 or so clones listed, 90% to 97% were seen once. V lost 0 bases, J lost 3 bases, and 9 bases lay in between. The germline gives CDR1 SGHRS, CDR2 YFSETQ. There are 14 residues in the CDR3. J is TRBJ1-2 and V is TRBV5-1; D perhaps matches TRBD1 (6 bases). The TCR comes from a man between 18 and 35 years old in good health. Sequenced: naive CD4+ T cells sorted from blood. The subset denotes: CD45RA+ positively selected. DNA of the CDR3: TGCGCCAGCAGCTTGGAAGGGGGTCACTATGGCTACACCTTC. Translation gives CASSLEGGHYGYTF.